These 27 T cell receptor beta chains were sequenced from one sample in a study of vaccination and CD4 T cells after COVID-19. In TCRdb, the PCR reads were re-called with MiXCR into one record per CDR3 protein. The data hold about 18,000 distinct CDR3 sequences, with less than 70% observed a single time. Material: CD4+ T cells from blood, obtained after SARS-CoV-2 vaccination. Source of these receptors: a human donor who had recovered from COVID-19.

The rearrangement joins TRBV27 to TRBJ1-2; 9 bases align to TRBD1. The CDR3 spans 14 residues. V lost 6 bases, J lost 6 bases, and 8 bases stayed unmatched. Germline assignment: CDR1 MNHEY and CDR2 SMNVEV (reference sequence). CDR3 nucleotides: TGTGCCAGCAGGACGGGACAGGGTGGTGATGGCTACACCTTC. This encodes CASRTGQGGDGYTF.

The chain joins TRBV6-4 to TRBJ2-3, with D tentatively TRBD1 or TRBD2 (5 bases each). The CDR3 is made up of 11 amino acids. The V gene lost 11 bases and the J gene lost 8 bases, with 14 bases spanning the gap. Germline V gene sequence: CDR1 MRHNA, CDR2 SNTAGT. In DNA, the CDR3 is TGTGCCGATAAAGAGGGGTTTACGCAGTATTTT. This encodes CADKEGFTQYF.

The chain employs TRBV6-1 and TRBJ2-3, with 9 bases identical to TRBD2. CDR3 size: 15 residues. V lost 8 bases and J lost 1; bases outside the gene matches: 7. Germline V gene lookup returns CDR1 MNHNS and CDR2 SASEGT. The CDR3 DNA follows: TGTGCCAGCCATATTTGGACTAGCGGCACAGATACGCAGTATTTT. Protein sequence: CASHIWTSGTDTQYF.

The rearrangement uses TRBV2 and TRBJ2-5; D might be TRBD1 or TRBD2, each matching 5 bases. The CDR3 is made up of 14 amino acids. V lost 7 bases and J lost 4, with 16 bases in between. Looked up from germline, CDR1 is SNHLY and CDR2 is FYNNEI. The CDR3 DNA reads TGTGCCAGCAACCCTGGGGGTCCAGGAGAGACCCAGTACTTC. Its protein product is CASNPGGPGETQYF.

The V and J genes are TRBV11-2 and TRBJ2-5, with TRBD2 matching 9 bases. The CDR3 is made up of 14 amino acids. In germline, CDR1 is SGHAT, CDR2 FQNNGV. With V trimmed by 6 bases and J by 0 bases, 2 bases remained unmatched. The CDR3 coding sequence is TGTGCCAGCAGGCCTAGCGGGGACCAAGAGACCCAGTACTTC. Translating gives CASRPSGDQETQYF.

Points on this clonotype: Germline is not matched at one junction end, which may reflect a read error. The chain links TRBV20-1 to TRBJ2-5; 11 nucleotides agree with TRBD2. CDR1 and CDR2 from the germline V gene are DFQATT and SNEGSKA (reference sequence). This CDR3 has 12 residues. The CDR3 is CSAILAGEIQYF. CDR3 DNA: TGCAGTGCTATACTAGCGGGAGAGATCCAGTACTTC.

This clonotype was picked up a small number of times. The CDR3 DNA follows: TGTGCCAGCAGAGGGACTGGCAATCAGCCCCAGCATTTT. Translated: CASRGTGNQPQHF. J is TRBJ1-5 and V is TRBV6-1, with D possibly being TRBD1 (5 bases). Trimming cost V 6 bases and J 2 bases, with 8 bases left between them. The CDR3 spans 13 residues. Germline assignment: CDR1 MNHNS and CDR2 SASEGT.

The CDR3 DNA sequence: TGTGCCACCAGCAGAGTGACGATCGGCACAGATACGCAGTATTTT. This translates into CATSRVTIGTDTQYF. The chain joins TRBV15 to TRBJ2-3, with D hard to call. Germline loops: CDR1 LNHNV, CDR2 YYDKDF (reference sequence). Trimming removed 1 base from V and 1 base from J, with 9 bases in between. The CDR3 is 15 residues long.

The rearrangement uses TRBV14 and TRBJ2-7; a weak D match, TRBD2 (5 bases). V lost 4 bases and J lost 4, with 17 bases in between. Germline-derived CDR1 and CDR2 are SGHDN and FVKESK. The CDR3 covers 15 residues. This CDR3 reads CASSRTSWEAYEQYF. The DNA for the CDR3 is TGTGCCAGCAGCCGAACTAGTTGGGAAGCATACGAGCAGTACTTC. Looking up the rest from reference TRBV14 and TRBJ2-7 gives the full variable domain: EAGVTQFPSHSVIEKGQTVTLRCDPISGHDNLYWYRRVMGKEIKFLLHFVKESKQDESGMPNNRFLAERTGGTYSTLKVQPAELEDSGVYFCASSRTSWEAYEQYFGPGTRLTVT.

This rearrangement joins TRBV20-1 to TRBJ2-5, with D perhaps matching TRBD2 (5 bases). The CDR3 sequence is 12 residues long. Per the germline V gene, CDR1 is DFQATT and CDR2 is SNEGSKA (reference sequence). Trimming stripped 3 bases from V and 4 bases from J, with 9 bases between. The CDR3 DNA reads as TGCAGTGCTAGGCGTGGGAGAGAGACCCAGTACTTC. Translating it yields CSARRGRETQYF.

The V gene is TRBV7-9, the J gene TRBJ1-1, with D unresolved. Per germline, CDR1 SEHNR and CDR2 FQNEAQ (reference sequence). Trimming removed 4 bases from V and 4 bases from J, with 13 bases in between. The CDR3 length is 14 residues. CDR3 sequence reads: CASSSTSVSTEAFF. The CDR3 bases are TGTGCCAGCAGCTCCACAAGCGTGAGCACTGAAGCTTTCTTT.

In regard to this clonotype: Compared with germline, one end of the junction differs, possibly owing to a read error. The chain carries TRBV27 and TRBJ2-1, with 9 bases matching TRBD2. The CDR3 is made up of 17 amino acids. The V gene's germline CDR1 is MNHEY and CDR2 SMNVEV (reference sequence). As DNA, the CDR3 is TGTGCCAGCAGTTTATCGGGCTTGAGTAGCGGGGGACCTCATCTGGTCTTC. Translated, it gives CASSLSGLSSGGPHLVF.

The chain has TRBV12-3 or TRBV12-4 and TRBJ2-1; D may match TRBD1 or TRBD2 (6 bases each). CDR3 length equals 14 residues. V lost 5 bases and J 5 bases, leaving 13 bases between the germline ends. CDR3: CASSMDRLDNEQFF. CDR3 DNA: TGTGCCAGCAGTATGGACAGACTAGACAATGAGCAGTTCTTC.

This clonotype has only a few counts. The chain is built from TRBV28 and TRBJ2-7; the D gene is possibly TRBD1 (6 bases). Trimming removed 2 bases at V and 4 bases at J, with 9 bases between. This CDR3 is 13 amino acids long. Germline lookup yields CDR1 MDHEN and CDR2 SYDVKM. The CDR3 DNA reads TGTGCCAGCAGTTTAGGGGGCTTTTACGAGCAGTACTTC. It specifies CASSLGGFYEQYF.

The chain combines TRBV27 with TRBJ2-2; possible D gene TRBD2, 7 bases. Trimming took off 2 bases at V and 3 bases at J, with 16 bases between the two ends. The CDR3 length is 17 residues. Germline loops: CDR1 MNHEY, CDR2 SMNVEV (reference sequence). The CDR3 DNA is TGTGCCAGCAGTTTACGGGCTAGGGGGAGGGACACCGGGGAGCTGTTTTTT. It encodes CASSLRARGRDTGELFF.

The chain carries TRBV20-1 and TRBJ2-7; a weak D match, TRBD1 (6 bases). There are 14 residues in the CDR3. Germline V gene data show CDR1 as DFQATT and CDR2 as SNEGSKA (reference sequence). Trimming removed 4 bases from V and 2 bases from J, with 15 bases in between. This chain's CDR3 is CSAKKGDPTYEQYF. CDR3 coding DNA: TGCAGTGCTAAAAAGGGGGACCCAACCTACGAGCAGTACTTC.

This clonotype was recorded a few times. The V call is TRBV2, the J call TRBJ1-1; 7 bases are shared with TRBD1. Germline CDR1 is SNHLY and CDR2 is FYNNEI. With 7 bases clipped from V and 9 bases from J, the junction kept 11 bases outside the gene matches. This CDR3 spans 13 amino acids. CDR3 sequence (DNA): TGTGCCAGCAACGAAGGGGGCCTTAGGCAAGCTTTCTTT. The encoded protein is CASNEGGLRQAFF.

CDR3 protein: CASSQWYEQYF. In nucleotides, the CDR3 is TGTGCCAGCAGCCAATGGTACGAGCAGTACTTC. V usage is TRBV14 and J usage is TRBJ2-7; D remains unclear. Deletions cut 2 bases from V and 4 bases from J, with 3 bases between. Per germline, CDR1 SGHDN and CDR2 FVKESK. The CDR3 runs to 11 residues. Complete variable domain (other parts from reference TRBV14 and TRBJ2-7): EAGVTQFPSHSVIEKGQTVTLRCDPISGHDNLYWYRRVMGKEIKFLLHFVKESKQDESGMPNNRFLAERTGGTYSTLKVQPAELEDSGVYFCASSQWYEQYFGPGTRLTVT.

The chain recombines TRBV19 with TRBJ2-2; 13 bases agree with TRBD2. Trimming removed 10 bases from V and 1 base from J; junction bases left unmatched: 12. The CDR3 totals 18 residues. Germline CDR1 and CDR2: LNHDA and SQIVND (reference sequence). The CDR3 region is CATKSRTSGSGNTGELFF. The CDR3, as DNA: TGTGCCACAAAAAGTCGGACTAGCGGGAGCGGGAACACCGGGGAGCTGTTTTTT.

The CDR3 DNA reads as TGTGCCAGCAGCACACGACAGGGGTACTATGGCTACACCTTC. It translates to CASSTRQGYYGYTF. This rearrangement joins TRBV7-2 to TRBJ1-2, with TRBD1 matching 8 bases. The V segment lost 5 bases and the J segment 3 bases; nucleotides outside the gene matches: 5. The CDR3 has 14 amino acids. Germline lookup yields CDR1 SGHTA and CDR2 FQGNSA. The full variable domain, completed using reference TRBV7-2 and TRBJ1-2, is GAGVSQSPSNKVTEKGKDVELRCDPISGHTALYWYRQSLGQGLEFLIYFQGNSAPDKSGLPSDRFSAERTGGSVSTLTIQRTQQEDSAVYLCASSTRQGYYGYTFGSGTRLTVV.

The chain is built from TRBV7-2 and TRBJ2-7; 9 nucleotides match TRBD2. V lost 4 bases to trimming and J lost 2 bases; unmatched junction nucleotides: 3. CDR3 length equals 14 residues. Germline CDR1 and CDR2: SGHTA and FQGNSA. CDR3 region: CASSSTSGPYEQYF. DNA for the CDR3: TGTGCCAGCAGCTCGACTAGCGGTCCCTACGAGCAGTACTTC.

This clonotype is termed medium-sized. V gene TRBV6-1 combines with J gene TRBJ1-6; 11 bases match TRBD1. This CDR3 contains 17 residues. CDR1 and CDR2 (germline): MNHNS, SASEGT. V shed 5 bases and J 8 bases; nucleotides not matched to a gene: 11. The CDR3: CASSSPPGQGAYSPLHF. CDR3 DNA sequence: TGTGCCAGCAGTAGCCCCCCCGGACAGGGGGCTTATTCACCCCTCCACTTT.

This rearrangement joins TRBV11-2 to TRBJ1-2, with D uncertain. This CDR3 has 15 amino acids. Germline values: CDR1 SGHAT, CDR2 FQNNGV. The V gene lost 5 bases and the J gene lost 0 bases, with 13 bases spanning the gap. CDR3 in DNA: TGTGCCAGCAGCCAGGACCATGGGGCTAACTATGGCTACACCTTC. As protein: CASSQDHGANYGYTF.

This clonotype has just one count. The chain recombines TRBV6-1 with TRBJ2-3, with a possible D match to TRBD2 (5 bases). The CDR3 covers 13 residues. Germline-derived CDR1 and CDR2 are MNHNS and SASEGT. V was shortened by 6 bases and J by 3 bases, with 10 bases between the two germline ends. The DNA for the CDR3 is TGTGCCAGCAGCCCCAGAGGGACAGATACGCAGTATTTT. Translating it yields CASSPRGTDTQYF.

The DNA for the CDR3 is TGTGCCTGGAGGGCTAGCACCTACGAGCAGTACTTC. Its translation is CAWRASTYEQYF. The chain carries TRBV30 and TRBJ2-7, with a weak D call TRBD2 (5 bases). The ends were cut back, 3 bases at V and 2 bases at J, with 8 bases in the middle. CDR3 length: 12 residues. From germline, CDR1 is GTSNPN and CDR2 SVGIG (reference sequence).

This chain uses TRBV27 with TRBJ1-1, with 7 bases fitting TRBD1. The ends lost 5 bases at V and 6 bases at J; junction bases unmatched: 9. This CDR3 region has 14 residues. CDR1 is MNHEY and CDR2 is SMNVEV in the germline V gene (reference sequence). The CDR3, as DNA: TGTGCCAGCAGTACTACAGGGGTCGCCGCTGAAGCTTTCTTT. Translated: CASSTTGVAAEAFF.

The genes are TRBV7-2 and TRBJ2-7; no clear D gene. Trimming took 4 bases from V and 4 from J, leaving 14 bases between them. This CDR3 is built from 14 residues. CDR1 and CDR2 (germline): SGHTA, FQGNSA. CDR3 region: CASSSSPPPYEQYF. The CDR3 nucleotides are TGTGCCAGCAGCTCCTCTCCTCCGCCTTACGAGCAGTACTTC.